A selection of T cell receptor beta chains follows, all from one sample in a study of beta chain features in type 1 diabetes. Method: immunoSEQ multiplex PCR; TCRdb's copy keeps in-frame clones and lacks some. This sample has under 800,000 clones, with 15% to 17% found just once. Sequencing was performed on naive CD4+ T cells from blood. The source of these receptors is a man between 18 and 35 years old in good health. Both conserved end residues are part of each CDR3. The D gene is left open where the match is weak. Rows may omit the clone size; those that give it use once, few, many or a size class.

j_gene: TRBJ1-5
d_gene: -
len: 15
abundance: -
v_gene: TRBV6-1
CDR3aa: CASIGGGLGNQPQHF
CDR3nt: TGTGCCAGCATTGGTGGGGGGCTGGGCAATCAGCCCCAGCATTTT

j_gene: TRBJ1-2
d_gene: TRBD1
len: 15
abundance: -
v_gene: TRBV18
CDR3aa: CASSPPGQGGYGYTF
CDR3nt: TGTGCCAGCTCACCACCCGGACAGGGAGGCTATGGCTACACCTTC

j_gene: TRBJ2-7
d_gene: -
len: 17
abundance: few
v_gene: TRBV28
CDR3aa: CASSPIGRRPSSYEQYF
CDR3nt: TGTGCCAGCAGTCCCATTGGCCGGAGGCCCAGCTCCTACGAGCAGTACTTC

j_gene: TRBJ2-4
d_gene: -
len: 15
abundance: -
v_gene: TRBV9
CDR3aa: CASSVGVLAKNIQYF
CDR3nt: TGTGCCAGCAGCGTAGGAGTCCTAGCCAAAAACATTCAGTACTTC

j_gene: TRBJ1-1
d_gene: -
len: 15
abundance: -
v_gene: TRBV7-2
CDR3aa: CASSGRQVLNTEAFF
CDR3nt: TGTGCCAGCAGCGGTAGGCAAGTACTGAACACTGAAGCTTTCTTT

j_gene: TRBJ2-2
d_gene: -
len: 13
abundance: -
v_gene: TRBV7-3
CDR3aa: CASSLTGTGELFF
CDR3nt: TGTGCCAGCAGCTTGACAGGCACCGGGGAGCTGTTTTTT

j_gene: TRBJ2-1
d_gene: TRBD1
len: 16
abundance: -
v_gene: TRBV15
CDR3aa: CATSGKGQGAYNEQFF
CDR3nt: TGTGCCACCAGCGGAAAGGGACAGGGGGCCTACAATGAGCAGTTCTTC

j_gene: TRBJ2-7
d_gene: TRBD1
len: 14
abundance: -
v_gene: TRBV15
CDR3aa: CATSRARTGHEQYF
CDR3nt: TGTGCCACCAGCAGGGCCCGGACAGGGCACGAGCAGTACTTC

j_gene: TRBJ1-4
d_gene: -
len: 15
abundance: -
v_gene: TRBV5-1
CDR3aa: CASSLAGGTNEKLFF
CDR3nt: TGCGCCAGCAGCTTGGCTGGGGGGACTAATGAAAAACTGTTTTTT

j_gene: TRBJ2-1
d_gene: -
len: 17
abundance: -
v_gene: TRBV7-2
CDR3aa: CASSSEYLRDSYNEQFF
CDR3nt: TGTGCCAGCAGCTCCGAATATCTACGCGACTCCTACAATGAGCAGTTCTTC

j_gene: TRBJ2-3
d_gene: TRBD1
len: 16
abundance: -
v_gene: TRBV7-9
CDR3aa: CASSLTGGWHTDTQYF
CDR3nt: TGTGCCAGCAGCTTGACAGGGGGTTGGCACACAGATACGCAGTATTTT

j_gene: TRBJ2-5
d_gene: -
len: 13
abundance: few
v_gene: TRBV6-1
CDR3aa: CASTRDPLSDQYF
CDR3nt: TGTGCCAGCACGAGGGACCCCCTCTCTGACCAGTACTTC

j_gene: TRBJ1-1
d_gene: -
len: 12
abundance: few
v_gene: TRBV28
CDR3aa: CASSFLIGYAFF
CDR3nt: TGTGCCAGCAGTTTTTTAATTGGGTATGCTTTCTTT

j_gene: TRBJ2-4
d_gene: -
len: 15
abundance: -
v_gene: TRBV28
CDR3aa: CASSLKTPGKNIQYF
CDR3nt: TGTGCCAGCAGTTTAAAGACCCCCGGCAAAAACATTCAGTACTTC

j_gene: TRBJ1-2
d_gene: TRBD1
len: 16
abundance: -
v_gene: TRBV27
CDR3aa: CASSLKGTGGVHGYTF
CDR3nt: TGTGCCAGCAGTTTAAAAGGGACAGGGGGCGTCCATGGCTACACCTTC

j_gene: TRBJ2-7
d_gene: -
len: 15
abundance: few
v_gene: TRBV6-5
CDR3aa: CASSYSGAPSYEQYF
CDR3nt: TGTGCCAGCAGTTACTCAGGGGCCCCTTCCTACGAGCAGTACTTC

j_gene: TRBJ1-1
d_gene: -
len: 13
abundance: -
v_gene: TRBV11-2
CDR3aa: CASSLTQNTEAFF
CDR3nt: TGTGCCAGCAGCTTGACACAGAACACTGAAGCTTTCTTT

j_gene: TRBJ2-7
d_gene: TRBD1
len: 14
abundance: few
v_gene: TRBV15
CDR3aa: CATSRDRGSYEQYF
CDR3nt: TGTGCCACCAGCAGGGACAGGGGATCCTACGAGCAGTACTTC

j_gene: TRBJ2-3
d_gene: -
len: 15
abundance: few
v_gene: TRBV18
CDR3aa: CASSPRRRDTDTQYF
CDR3nt: TGTGCCAGCTCACCACGACGTAGGGACACAGATACGCAGTATTTT

j_gene: TRBJ2-3
d_gene: TRBD2
len: 18
abundance: few
v_gene: TRBV4-3
CDR3aa: CASSQEHLAGARADTQYF
CDR3nt: TGCGCCAGCAGCCAAGAGCACCTAGCGGGGGCCCGGGCAGATACGCAGTATTTT

j_gene: TRBJ2-3
d_gene: TRBD2
len: 16
abundance: -
v_gene: TRBV7-2
CDR3aa: CASSQGLAGATDTQYF
CDR3nt: TGTGCCAGCAGCCAGGGACTAGCGGGAGCCACAGATACGCAGTATTTT

j_gene: TRBJ2-7
d_gene: -
len: 12
abundance: -
v_gene: TRBV29-1
CDR3aa: CSVRTPAYEQYF
CDR3nt: TGCAGCGTGCGGACACCCGCCTACGAGCAGTACTTC

j_gene: TRBJ2-1
d_gene: -
len: 15
abundance: few
v_gene: TRBV19
CDR3aa: CASSRTGGSWDEQFF
CDR3nt: TGTGCCTCATCTAGAACGGGGGGCTCCTGGGATGAGCAGTTCTTC

j_gene: TRBJ2-1
d_gene: -
len: 14
abundance: few
v_gene: TRBV10-3
CDR3aa: CAISEPANGNEQFF
CDR3nt: TGTGCCATCAGTGAGCCGGCGAACGGTAATGAGCAGTTCTTC

j_gene: TRBJ1-1
d_gene: -
len: 15
abundance: -
v_gene: TRBV28
CDR3aa: CASSPRQLMNTEAFF
CDR3nt: TGTGCCAGCAGTCCGCGACAGCTGATGAACACTGAAGCTTTCTTT

j_gene: TRBJ1-1
d_gene: -
len: 15
abundance: few
v_gene: TRBV5-1
CDR3aa: CASSLGTGMNTEAFF
CDR3nt: TGCGCCAGCAGCTTGGGTACAGGCATGAACACTGAAGCTTTCTTT

j_gene: TRBJ2-1
d_gene: -
len: 16
abundance: few
v_gene: TRBV5-6
CDR3aa: CASSRLRESTYNEQFF
CDR3nt: TGTGCCAGCAGCCGACTCCGGGAAAGTACCTACAATGAGCAGTTCTTC

j_gene: TRBJ2-5
d_gene: -
len: 14
abundance: few
v_gene: TRBV11-1
CDR3aa: CASSLEGARKTQYF
CDR3nt: TGTGCCAGCAGCTTAGAAGGGGCGCGGAAGACCCAGTACTTC

j_gene: TRBJ2-7
d_gene: -
len: 11
abundance: -
v_gene: TRBV2
CDR3aa: CASMWELEQYF
CDR3nt: TGTGCCAGCATGTGGGAACTCGAGCAGTACTTC

j_gene: TRBJ1-2
d_gene: -
len: 12
abundance: -
v_gene: TRBV28
CDR3aa: CASSWGDNGYTF
CDR3nt: TGTGCCAGCAGTTGGGGGGACAATGGCTACACCTTC

j_gene: TRBJ2-3
d_gene: TRBD2
len: 17
abundance: -
v_gene: TRBV7-2
CDR3aa: CASSSTSGTSSTDTQYF
CDR3nt: TGTGCCAGCAGCTCGACTAGCGGGACCTCGAGCACAGATACGCAGTATTTT

j_gene: TRBJ1-5
d_gene: -
len: 15
abundance: -
v_gene: TRBV18
CDR3aa: CASSPAPGGNQPQHF
CDR3nt: TGTGCCAGCTCACCCGCGCCGGGTGGCAATCAGCCCCAGCATTTT